This T cell receptor (beta chain) was obtained from a study of response to subunit inactivated influenza vaccine. A few counts support this clonotype. Each CDR3 protein is one row after TCRdb ran MiXCR on the RT-PCR reads. The sample yields 650,000 to 800,000 distinct CDR3 sequences, approximately 14% seen once. CDR3 size: 20 residues. V was cut by 2 bases and J by 0 bases, with 22 bases left in between. Per the germline V gene, CDR1 is MNHEY and CDR2 is SVGEGT. Sequencing was performed on PBMCs from blood, taken less than 15 days before vaccination. The chain uses TRBV6-2 or TRBV6-3 and TRBJ2-2; D possibly corresponds to TRBD2 (6 bases). This TCR came from a man aged 50 or older who received an inactivated influenza vaccine. CDR3 residues: CASSYNQPAKGGTNTGELFF. CDR3 in DNA: TGTGCCAGCAGTTACAATCAGCCCGCGAAAGGCGGGACGAACACCGGGGAGCTGTTTTTT.